What follows are 9 T cell receptor beta chains derived from one specimen sequenced in a study of T-cell memory formation after mild COVID-19. From the 5' RACE reads, TCRdb called clonotypes with MiXCR, one entry per CDR3 protein. The sample consists of around 120,000 distinct CDR3 sequences, 16% of them appearing once. Sequencing was done on a sample of PBMCs or a T cell subset sorted from them (not recorded which). These receptor sequences come from an adult woman who had mild COVID-19 (a few samples of this study predate the infection). Cell type and time point are not known.

This clonotype showed up just a few times. This chain connects TRBV2 to TRBJ2-7; D is unresolved. CDR1 and CDR2 (germline): SNHLY, FYNNEI. This CDR3 is 16 amino acids long. With 7 bases removed from V and 4 bases from J, the gap between germline ends came to 23 bases. CDR3 residues: CASTPPSIKRVYEQYF. The CDR3 DNA reads TGTGCCAGCACCCCCCCCTCGATCAAACGGGTATACGAGCAGTACTTC.

The chain combines TRBV7-6 with TRBJ2-7, with D perhaps TRBD1 or TRBD2 (5 bases each). The V end was cut by 5 bases, the J end by 7 bases, with 18 bases between. This CDR3 comprises 14 residues. Per the germline V gene, CDR1 is SGHVS and CDR2 is FNYEAQ. As DNA, the CDR3 is TGTGCCAGCAGCCCCCTTTTGGGGGAGTCGGAGCAGTACTTC. Its translation: CASSPLLGESEQYF.

This clonotype has more than one count but fewer than ten. The gene calls are TRBV2 and TRBJ1-6; D unclear. The germline gives CDR1 SNHLY, CDR2 FYNNEI. The V gene lost 4 bases and the J gene lost 14 bases, with 15 bases spanning the gap. The CDR3 is made up of 13 amino acids. CDR3 residues: CASSGVLGITLHF. The CDR3 DNA reads as TGTGCCAGCAGTGGCGTGTTGGGTATCACCCTCCACTTT.

V and J are TRBV5-5 and TRBJ2-2; TRBD2 is a possible D gene (5 bases). V lost 4 bases, J lost 6 bases, and 16 bases lay in between. Germline V gene lookup returns CDR1 SGHKS and CDR2 YYEKEE (reference sequence). The CDR3 is 15 residues long. The CDR3 reads CASSPGSQRSGELFF. DNA of the CDR3: TGTGCCAGCAGCCCGGGGTCCCAGAGATCCGGGGAGCTGTTTTTT.

This clonotype was counted a few times. The CDR3 is CASSFSGQLHNEQFF. CDR3 sequence (DNA): TGTGCCAGCAGCTTTAGCGGCCAACTCCACAATGAGCAGTTCTTC. The chain uses TRBV7-2 and TRBJ2-1; D is possibly TRBD2 (6 bases). V lost 3 bases to trimming and J lost 5 bases, with 14 bases between them. Germline CDR1 and CDR2: SGHTA and FQGNSA. This CDR3 has 15 residues.

This clonotype was observed a few times. The chain recombines TRBV12-3 or TRBV12-4 with TRBJ1-4, with D maybe TRBD1 (6 bases). This CDR3 region has 15 residues. V lost 8 bases and J lost 8, with 21 bases in between. The DNA of the CDR3 is TGTGCCAGCCGCCTCCCACAGGGATTATCGGAAAAACTGTTTTTT. Its protein product is CASRLPQGLSEKLFF.

The chain has TRBV12-3 or TRBV12-4 and TRBJ2-6, with TRBD1 matching 10 bases. Trimming took 4 bases from V and 0 from J; bases not matched to a gene: 15. The CDR3 has 21 residues. CDR3 DNA sequence: TGTGCCAGCAGTTCACCGGGACAGGGGCTTAGGGGACCCTCTGGGGCCAACGTCCTGACTTTC. As protein: CASSSPGQGLRGPSGANVLTF.

The chain joins TRBV29-1 to TRBJ2-1; 11 positions match TRBD2. This CDR3 spans 14 amino acids. Germline CDR1 SQVTM, CDR2 ANQGSEA. Losses at the gene ends were 7 bases for V and 6 bases for J; bases not matched to a gene: 8. The CDR3 loop is CSGALAGGPNEQFF. The CDR3 nucleotides are TGCAGCGGGGCTTTAGCGGGAGGGCCCAATGAGCAGTTCTTC.

The chain carries TRBV2 and TRBJ2-2; 7 nucleotides align to TRBD2. Germline loops: CDR1 SNHLY, CDR2 FYNNEI. J was trimmed by 4 bases and V by 0 bases; bases with no gene match: 8. The CDR3 runs 17 residues. The CDR3 DNA follows: TGTGCCAGCAGTGAAGCGAGGGGCGGGAGCGGCACCGGGGAGCTGTTTTTT. Amino acids: CASSEARGGSGTGELFF.